This T cell receptor beta chain comes out of a study of CD4 T cells in relation to SARS-CoV-2 and coronaviruses. Germline lookup yields CDR1 LNHDA and CDR2 SQIVND (reference sequence). The J segment lost 7 bases and the V segment lost 4 bases, leaving 4 bases of the junction unmatched. The CDR3 extends over 13 amino acids. Clones were read by immunoSEQ multiplex PCR, and TCRdb kept only the in-frame ones, dropping some. Found here are 23,000 or so clones, over 65% of them singletons; the top ten hold about a fifth. In the case of this clone: Its specificity is not known.

CD4+ T cells from unexposed donors were obtained before the COVID-19 pandemic (2011-2018). Isolation of CD4+ T cells took place after about 9 days in culture. Study-wide points: Crossreactivity was assessed only for spike protein, not other viral proteins.

The source of this sequence is a human donor in good health. The source material was CD4+ T cells from PBMCs, cultured in vitro. The genes are TRBV19 and TRBJ2-1; 7 nucleotides match TRBD2. CDR3 in DNA: TGTGCCAGTAGTAAGGACGGGGGGAATGAGCAGTTCTTC. It is translated as CASSKDGGNEQFF.